A selection of T cell receptor beta chains follows, all from one sample in a study of cytomegalovirus exposure and HLA in healthy donors. The repertoire was sequenced with immunoSEQ multiplex PCR; TCRdb's copy has only in-frame clones and lacks some. The top ten clones hold roughly 3.8% of a sample with some 130,000 clones, about three quarters of them seen once. The sample comprised PBMCs. These receptors were collected from a male donor in good health and CMV-seronegative. CDR3s include the opening cysteine and the closing phenylalanine or tryptophan. D genes are given only for firm matches. Only part of the rows carry a size: once, few, many, or a class if the clone is expanded.

V: TRBV4-2; D: -; size: -; J: TRBJ2-6; CDR3: CASSPLGESSGANVLTF; DNA: TGTGCCAGCAGCCCTCTGGGAGAGAGCTCTGGGGCCAACGTCCTGACTTTC
V: TRBV7-9; D: TRBD1; size: few; J: TRBJ2-5; CDR3: CASSSDRGSPAWTQYF; DNA: TGTGCCAGCAGCTCCGACAGGGGTAGCCCCGCTTGGACCCAGTACTTC
V: TRBV19; D: TRBD1; size: few; J: TRBJ1-1; CDR3: CASRKSGTGPEAFF; DNA: TGTGCCAGTAGGAAATCCGGGACAGGGCCTGAAGCTTTCTTT
V: TRBV6-5; D: -; size: -; J: TRBJ1-2; CDR3: CASSYSQAGRYGYTF; DNA: TGTGCCAGCAGTTACTCCCAGGCCGGTAGATATGGCTACACCTTC
V: TRBV25-1; D: TRBD1; size: -; J: TRBJ1-5; CDR3: CASSGDRDRGGNQPQHF; DNA: TGTGCCAGCAGTGGAGACCGGGACAGGGGAGGCAATCAGCCCCAGCATTTT
V: TRBV4-2; D: -; size: few; J: TRBJ2-3; CDR3: CASSQDRGALSTDTQYF; DNA: TGTGCCAGCAGCCAAGATCGCGGAGCGCTCAGCACAGATACGCAGTATTTT
V: TRBV7-8; D: -; size: -; J: TRBJ2-1; CDR3: CASSYNWGGQREQFF; DNA: TGTGCCAGCAGCTACAATTGGGGAGGCCAGCGTGAGCAGTTCTTC
V: TRBV7-8; D: -; size: -; J: TRBJ1-5; CDR3: CASSRGRGGQPQHF; DNA: TGTGCCAGCAGCCGCGGAAGGGGTGGACAGCCCCAGCATTTT
V: TRBV10-2; D: TRBD2; size: -; J: TRBJ2-1; CDR3: CASMAAGRSYNEQFF; DNA: TGCGCCAGCATGGCAGCGGGGAGGTCCTACAATGAGCAGTTCTTC
V: TRBV5-1; D: TRBD2; size: -; J: TRBJ2-2; CDR3: CASSLEWGGTGELFF; DNA: TGCGCCAGCAGCTTGGAGTGGGGGGGCACCGGGGAGCTGTTTTTT
V: TRBV30; D: TRBD1; size: -; J: TRBJ1-1; CDR3: CAWREDRATEAFF; DNA: TGTGCCTGGAGGGAGGACAGGGCCACTGAAGCTTTCTTT
V: TRBV2; D: TRBD1; size: -; J: TRBJ2-1; CDR3: CASSAHRGPLNEQFF; DNA: TGTGCCAGCAGTGCCCACAGGGGGCCATTGAATGAGCAGTTCTTC
V: TRBV4-1; D: -; size: -; J: TRBJ1-4; CDR3: CASSYIIALNEKLFF; DNA: TGCGCCAGCAGCTATATTATAGCGCTTAATGAAAAACTGTTTTTT
V: TRBV27; D: -; size: few; J: TRBJ2-7; CDR3: CASSLTGKYEQYF; DNA: TGTGCCAGCAGTCTCACAGGAAAATACGAGCAGTACTTC
V: TRBV18; D: TRBD1; size: -; J: TRBJ2-1; CDR3: CASSPTTGGAYNEQFF; DNA: TGTGCCAGCTCGCCTACGACAGGGGGCGCTTACAATGAGCAGTTCTTC
V: TRBV5-6; D: -; size: once; J: TRBJ1-2; CDR3: CASSLLPGQSGYTF; DNA: TGTGCCAGCAGCTTACTACCAGGGCAGAGCGGCTACACCTTC
V: TRBV2; D: -; size: -; J: TRBJ2-3; CDR3: CAIDSSPRRDTQYF; DNA: TGTGCCATAGATAGCAGCCCGAGAAGGGATACGCAGTATTTT
V: TRBV30; D: -; size: -; J: TRBJ2-2; CDR3: CAWSWTANTGELFF; DNA: TGTGCCTGGAGTTGGACAGCTAACACCGGGGAGCTGTTTTTT
V: TRBV7-3; D: -; size: few; J: TRBJ2-2; CDR3: CASSLIGGTGELFF; DNA: TGTGCCAGCAGCTTAATAGGGGGCACCGGGGAGCTGTTTTTT
V: TRBV5-1; D: TRBD2; size: few; J: TRBJ2-2; CDR3: CASSLASGTTGELFF; DNA: TGCGCCAGCAGCTTGGCTAGCGGGACAACCGGGGAGCTGTTTTTT
V: TRBV9; D: TRBD1; size: -; J: TRBJ2-1; CDR3: CASSVATFGGTGYNEQFF; DNA: TGTGCCAGCAGCGTAGCTACATTCGGGGGGACAGGGTACAATGAGCAGTTCTTC
V: TRBV28; D: TRBD2; size: -; J: TRBJ2-4; CDR3: CASSLRVAGGSIQYF; DNA: TGTGCCAGCAGTTTACGAGTAGCGGGAGGAAGCATTCAGTACTTC
V: TRBV28; D: TRBD1; size: -; J: TRBJ1-5; CDR3: CASSLRGTGTGYNQPQHF; DNA: TGTGCCAGCAGTTTGCGGGGAACCGGGACAGGGTACAATCAGCCCCAGCATTTT
V: TRBV13; D: TRBD1; size: -; J: TRBJ2-7; CDR3: CASSPRDRGREQYF; DNA: TGTGCCAGCAGCCCCCGGGACAGGGGGCGCGAGCAGTACTTC
V: TRBV7-8; D: -; size: -; J: TRBJ2-7; CDR3: CASSLRSYEQYF; DNA: TGTGCCAGCAGCTTACGGTCCTACGAGCAGTACTTC
V: TRBV7-8; D: -; size: -; J: TRBJ1-2; CDR3: CASSLTRTVTNYGYTF; DNA: TGTGCCAGCAGCTTGACAAGGACAGTGACTAACTATGGCTACACCTTC
V: TRBV5-6; D: TRBD1; size: -; J: TRBJ1-1; CDR3: CASSSGTALPLNTEAFF; DNA: TGTGCCAGCAGCTCCGGGACAGCTCTCCCGTTGAACACTGAAGCTTTCTTT
V: TRBV30; D: -; size: -; J: TRBJ2-7; CDR3: CAWSQGSAYEQYF; DNA: TGTGCCTGGAGCCAGGGGAGCGCCTACGAGCAGTACTTC
V: TRBV25-1; D: -; size: -; J: TRBJ2-3; CDR3: CASSMAGITDTQYF; DNA: TGTGCCAGCAGCATGGCGGGAATCACAGATACGCAGTATTTT
V: TRBV28; D: -; size: -; J: TRBJ2-7; CDR3: CASSSNRGGEQYF; DNA: TGTGCCAGCAGTTCTAACAGGGGGGGCGAGCAGTACTTC